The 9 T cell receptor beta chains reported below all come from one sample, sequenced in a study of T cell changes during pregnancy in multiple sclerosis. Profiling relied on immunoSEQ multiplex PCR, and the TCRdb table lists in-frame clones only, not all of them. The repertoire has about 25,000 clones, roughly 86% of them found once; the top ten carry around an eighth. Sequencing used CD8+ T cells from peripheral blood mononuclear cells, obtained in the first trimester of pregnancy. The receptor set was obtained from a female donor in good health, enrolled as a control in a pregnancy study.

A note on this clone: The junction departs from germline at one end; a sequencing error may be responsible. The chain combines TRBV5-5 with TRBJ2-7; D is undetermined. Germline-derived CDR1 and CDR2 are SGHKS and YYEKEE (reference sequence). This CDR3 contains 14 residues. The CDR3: CASSQEPVIHEQYF. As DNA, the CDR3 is TGCGCCAGCAGCCAAGAACCGGTAATCCACGAGCAGTACTTC.

The CDR3 coding sequence is TGCGCCAGCAGCTTGGGAATCGACAGGGGAGCCTACGAGCAGTACTTC. This encodes CASSLGIDRGAYEQYF. The chain links TRBV5-1 to TRBJ2-7, with 8 positions matching TRBD1. Germline assignment: CDR1 SGHRS and CDR2 YFSETQ. V lost 0 bases and J lost 2; bases outside the gene matches: 7. This CDR3 comprises 16 residues.

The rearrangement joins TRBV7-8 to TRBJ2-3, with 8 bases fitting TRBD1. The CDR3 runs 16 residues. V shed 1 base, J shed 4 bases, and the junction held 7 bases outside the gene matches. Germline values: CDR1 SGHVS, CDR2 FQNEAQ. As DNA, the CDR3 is TGTGCCAGCAGCTTAGAAGTCAGGGGGCTAGCAGATACGCAGTATTTT. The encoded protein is CASSLEVRGLADTQYF.

The CDR3 DNA reads TGTGCCAGCAGCTTGGGCGGGGGGGCTGGAAATGAGCAGTTCTTC. Amino acids: CASSLGGGAGNEQFF. The chain is built from TRBV7-2 and TRBJ2-1; 9 bases are shared with TRBD2. V lost 3 bases and J lost 7; bases outside the gene matches: 7. Germline V CDR1 and CDR2: SGHTA, FQGNSA. This CDR3 contains 15 residues.

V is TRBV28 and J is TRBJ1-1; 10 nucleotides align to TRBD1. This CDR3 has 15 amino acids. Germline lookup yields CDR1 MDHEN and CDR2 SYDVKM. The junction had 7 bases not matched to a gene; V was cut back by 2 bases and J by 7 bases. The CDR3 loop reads CASSLGWDRGLEAFF. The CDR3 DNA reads TGTGCCAGCAGTTTAGGTTGGGACAGGGGTCTTGAAGCTTTCTTT.

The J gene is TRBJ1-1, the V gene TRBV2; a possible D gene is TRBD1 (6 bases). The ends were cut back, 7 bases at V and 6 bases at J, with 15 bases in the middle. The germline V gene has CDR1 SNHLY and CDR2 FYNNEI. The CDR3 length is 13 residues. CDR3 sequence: CASTIQGAAEAFF. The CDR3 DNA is TGTGCCAGCACCATACAGGGAGCCGCTGAAGCTTTCTTT.

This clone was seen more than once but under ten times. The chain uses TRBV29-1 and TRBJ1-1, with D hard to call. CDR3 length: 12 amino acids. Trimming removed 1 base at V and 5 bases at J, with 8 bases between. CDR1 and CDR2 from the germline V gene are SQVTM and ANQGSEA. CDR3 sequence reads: CSVEGGRTEAFF. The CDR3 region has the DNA TGCAGCGTTGAAGGAGGGCGGACTGAAGCTTTCTTT.

The CDR3 nucleotides read TGTGCCAGCAGCGTAGGCCCCGCGAGCTCCTACGAGCAGTACTTC. The encoded protein is CASSVGPASSYEQYF. The chain combines TRBV9 with TRBJ2-5; D gene uncertain. TRBJ2-7 explains the end of the DNA better; the J call may be wrong. The CDR3 has 15 amino acids. Germline lookup yields CDR1 SGDLS and CDR2 YYNGEE.

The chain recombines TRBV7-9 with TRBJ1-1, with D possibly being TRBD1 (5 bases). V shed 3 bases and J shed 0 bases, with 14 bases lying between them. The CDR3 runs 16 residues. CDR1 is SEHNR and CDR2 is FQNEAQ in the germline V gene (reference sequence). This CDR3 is CASSFGGARLNTEAFF. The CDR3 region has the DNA TGTGCCAGCAGCTTTGGTGGGGCGAGGTTGAACACTGAAGCTTTCTTT.